Following are 13 T cell receptor beta chains from one sample sequenced in a study of blood T cell repertoires in COVID-19. This table comes from immunoSEQ multiplex PCR, and its TCRdb copy is limited to in-frame clones, with some not included. The table records about 250,000 clones, 75% to 85% of them present only once. Sequenced: PBMCs or T cells enriched from blood (not recorded which). The receptors were gathered from a woman aged 50 to 60 with acute COVID-19.

This clone has more than one count but fewer than ten. The gene calls are TRBV7-9 and TRBJ2-1, with 7 bases lining up with TRBD2. The germline V gene has CDR1 SEHNR and CDR2 FQNEAQ (reference sequence). The CDR3 is 13 residues long. V dropped 4 bases and J dropped 7; count of bases not matched to a gene: 4. The CDR3 nucleotides read TGTGCCAGCAGCTCTCCTAGCGGAAATGAGCAGTTCTTC. This sequence encodes CASSSPSGNEQFF. The full variable domain, rest sourced from reference TRBV7-9 and TRBJ2-1, is DTGVSQNPRHKITKRGQNVTFRCDPISEHNRLYWYRQTLGQGPEFLTYFQNEAQLEKSRLLSDRFSAERPKGSFSTLEIQRTEQGDSAMYLCASSSPSGNEQFFGPGTRLTVL.

This chain uses TRBV7-9 with TRBJ2-1, with D unresolved. CDR1 and CDR2 from the germline V gene are SEHNR and FQNEAQ (reference sequence). CDR3 length equals 13 residues. V lost 3 bases, J lost 0 bases, and 3 bases lay in between. CDR3 amino acids: CASSFVSYNEQFF. The CDR3 DNA sequence: TGTGCCAGCAGCTTCGTCTCCTACAATGAGCAGTTCTTC.

The J gene is TRBJ1-1, the V gene TRBV14; TRBD1 matches at 10 bases. CDR1 and CDR2 (germline): SGHDN, FVKESK. The V segment lost 0 bases and the J segment 10 bases; nucleotides outside the gene matches: 5. The length of the CDR3 is 14 residues. The CDR3 spells CASSQDMTGGRAFF. Here the CDR3 DNA reads TGTGCCAGCAGCCAAGATATGACAGGGGGCAGAGCTTTCTTT.

This chain joins TRBV3-1 (or the pseudogene TRBV3-2) and TRBJ2-2; TRBD2 aligns across 14 bases. CDR3 length equals 19 residues. Germline trimming cut 3 bases from V and 7 bases from J; bases unmatched to any gene: 13. Germline CDR1 and CDR2: LGHDT and YNNKEL (reference sequence). The CDR3 region has the DNA TGTGCCAGCAGCCAGGGACTAGCGGGGGCTTCGCAGTCGGGCGGGGAGCTGTTTTTT. Translation gives CASSQGLAGASQSGGELFF.

The chain carries TRBV18 and TRBJ1-2; possible D gene TRBD1, 5 bases. Germline CDR1 and CDR2: KGHSH and LQKENI. The CDR3 is made up of 14 amino acids. V lost 2 bases and J 7 bases, leaving 14 bases between the germline ends. This chain's CDR3 is CASSPFDKGIGYTF. CDR3 nucleotide sequence: TGTGCCAGCTCACCATTTGACAAGGGGATTGGCTACACCTTC.

J is TRBJ1-1 and V is TRBV9; possible D gene TRBD1, 5 bases. The V end lost 4 bases, the J end lost 0 bases, and 16 bases lay between the germline ends. In germline, CDR1 is SGDLS, CDR2 YYNGEE. The CDR3 totals 16 residues. This CDR3 is CASSPREGTMNTEAFF. The CDR3 nucleotides read TGTGCCAGCAGCCCCCGTGAGGGGACTATGAACACTGAAGCTTTCTTT.

V gene TRBV19 combines with J gene TRBJ1-3; unclear D gene. Trimming took 6 bases from V and 4 from J, leaving 16 bases between them. Per germline, CDR1 LNHDA and CDR2 SQIVND (reference sequence). This CDR3 is 15 amino acids long. CDR3 amino acids: CASSTPGLRGNTIYF. CDR3 sequence (DNA): TGTGCCAGTAGCACCCCAGGACTGCGCGGAAACACCATATATTTT. The complete variable domain, with remaining parts taken from reference TRBV19 and TRBJ1-3, reads DGGITQSPKYLFRKEGQNVTLSCEQNLNHDAMYWYRQDPGQGLRLIYYSQIVNDFQKGDIAEGYSVSREKKESFPLTVTSAQKNPTAFYLCASSTPGLRGNTIYFGEGSWLTVV.

The chain has TRBV6-2 or TRBV6-3 and TRBJ1-6; D is undetermined. Trimming removed 5 bases from V and 7 bases from J, with 15 bases in between. The CDR3 is made up of 15 amino acids. The V gene's germline CDR1 is MNHEY and CDR2 SVGEGT. CDR3 region: CASSLHGRQNSPLHF. The CDR3 nucleotides read TGTGCCAGCAGTCTTCACGGTAGACAAAATTCACCCCTCCACTTT.

This chain joins TRBV5-1 and TRBJ1-1; 7 bases are shared with TRBD1. Germline V gene data show CDR1 as SGHRS and CDR2 as YFSETQ. V lost 3 bases and J lost 4; bases outside the gene matches: 3. CDR3 length equals 13 residues. The CDR3 loop is CASSSDRVTEAFF. The CDR3 nucleotides read TGCGCCAGCAGCTCCGACAGGGTCACTGAAGCTTTCTTT.

As DNA, the CDR3 is TGTGCCAGCAGCTTAGATGGCAGGGGGACCGGGGAGCTGTTTTTT. It specifies CASSLDGRGTGELFF. The rearrangement uses TRBV11-1 and TRBJ2-2; TRBD1 agrees at 7 bases. The CDR3 extends over 15 amino acids. V was clipped by 1 base and J by 5 bases; unmatched bases: 4. Germline loops: CDR1 SGHAT, CDR2 FQDESV (reference sequence). Together with reference TRBV11-1 and TRBJ2-2, the CDR3 gives the full variable domain: EAEVAQSPRYKITEKSQAVAFWCDPISGHATLYWYRQILGQGPELLVQFQDESVVDDSQLPKDRFSAERLKGVDSTLKIQPAELGDSAMYLCASSLDGRGTGELFFGEGSRLTVL.

The chain couples TRBV5-4 to TRBJ2-7, with D maybe TRBD1 (5 bases). Germline V gene lookup returns CDR1 SGHNT and CDR2 YYREEE (reference sequence). Trimming left V 2 bases short and J 3 bases short, with 9 bases between. The CDR3 loop spans 13 amino acids. In DNA form, the CDR3 reads TGTGCCAGCAGCTTACCCGACAGCTACGAGCAGTACTTC. Translation: CASSLPDSYEQYF.

A note on this clone: This sample also contains other DNA sequences that code for the same CDR3. This rearrangement joins TRBV5-1 to TRBJ1-4; D gene ambiguous. V was pared by 1 base and J by 0 bases, with 4 bases between. Germline CDR1 is SGHRS and CDR2 is YFSETQ. This CDR3 region has 14 residues. CDR3 DNA: TGCGCCAGCAGCTTGTCCTCAACTAATGAAAAACTGTTTTTT. Translated, it gives CASSLSSTNEKLFF.

The chain combines TRBV9 with TRBJ2-7, with D tentatively TRBD1 (6 bases). CDR3 length equals 14 residues. Germline loops: CDR1 SGDLS, CDR2 YYNGEE. Trimming took 3 bases from V and 4 from J, leaving 14 bases between them. The CDR3 region is CASSAQGRGYEQYF. DNA of the CDR3: TGTGCCAGCAGCGCCCAGGGGCGCGGGTACGAGCAGTACTTC.